A single sample gave rise to the 31 T cell receptor beta chains below, sequenced in a study of Graves' ophthalmopathy and Graves' hyperthyroidism. The TCR beta CDR3 regions underwent amplification from RNA transcripts. After a first-round RT-PCR with HTBI primers, a second-round multiplex PCR was run. TCRdb reprocessed the multiplex PCR reads via MiXCR and lists one record per CDR3 protein. The sample has 650,000 to 900,000 distinct CDR3 sequences, 40% seen once. The sample taken for sequencing was peripheral blood. These receptors came from an adult man with Graves' ophthalmopathy.

This chain links TRBV9 with TRBJ2-5, with 7 bases that match TRBD1. CDR1 SGDLS and CDR2 YYNGEE come from the germline V gene. There are 17 residues in the CDR3. V trimming: 0 bases; J trimming: 4 bases; junction bases outside the gene matches: 12. As DNA, the CDR3 is TGTGCCAGCAGCGTAGACTTCGGCAGGGGGTATCGAGAGACCCAGTACTTC. Translated: CASSVDFGRGYRETQYF.

The rearrangement links TRBV29-1 to TRBJ1-2, with 8 bases lining up with TRBD1. The length of the CDR3 is 13 residues. CDR1 and CDR2 (germline): SQVTM, ANQGSEA. The V and J ends lost 3 bases and 5 bases, in that order; junction bases with no gene match: 5. The CDR3 is CSVDQGAQYGYTF. In nucleotides, the CDR3 is TGCAGCGTTGATCAGGGGGCGCAGTATGGCTACACCTTC. The full variable domain, rest sourced from reference TRBV29-1 and TRBJ1-2, is SAVISQKPSRDICQRGTSLTIQCQVDSQVTMMFWYRQQPGQSLTLIATANQGSEATYESGFVIDKFPISRPNLTFSTLTVSNMSPEDSSIYLCSVDQGAQYGYTFGSGTRLTVV.

The V call is TRBV10-3, the J call TRBJ1-4; the D is unclear. V lost 4 bases and J lost 11, with 14 bases in between. The length of the CDR3 is 13 residues. Germline CDR1 ENHRY, CDR2 SYGVKD. The CDR3 reads CAISAGGREKLFF. The CDR3 coding sequence is TGTGCCATCAGTGCAGGCGGCCGAGAGAAACTGTTTTTT.

The J gene is TRBJ2-5, the V gene TRBV20-1; D may be TRBD1 (5 bases). V was cut by 5 bases and J by 2 bases, with 12 bases left in between. This CDR3 has 13 amino acids. The germline CDR1 and CDR2 sequences are DFQATT and SNEGSKA (reference sequence). The CDR3 spells CSARRSGQETQYF. CDR3 DNA: TGCAGTGCTCGCCGGTCAGGGCAAGAGACCCAGTACTTC.

This clonotype was seen more than once but under ten times. This chain connects TRBV4-3 to TRBJ2-7, with TRBD2 identical over 8 bases. CDR3 length equals 17 residues. Looked up from germline, CDR1 is LGHNA and CDR2 is YSLEER. The V gene end was trimmed by 4 bases and the J gene end by 3 bases; junction bases not matched to a gene: 14. The CDR3 is CASSLSQYSGKHYEQYF. For the CDR3, the DNA is TGCGCCAGCAGCCTCTCGCAATATAGCGGGAAGCACTACGAGCAGTACTTC.

This clonotype appeared many times. J is TRBJ1-4 and V is TRBV7-9; D perhaps matches TRBD1 (5 bases). The CDR3 is made up of 16 amino acids. Germline V gene data show CDR1 as SEHNR and CDR2 as FQNEAQ (reference sequence). V was trimmed by 4 bases and J by 8 bases, leaving 20 bases between them. The CDR3 reads CASSSAHEVGEEKLFF. In DNA form, the CDR3 reads TGTGCCAGCAGCTCGGCCCACGAAGTAGGGGAGGAAAAACTGTTTTTT.

The V call is TRBV5-6, the J call TRBJ2-7; 9 nucleotides match TRBD1. With V trimmed by 3 bases and J by 4 bases, 5 bases remained unmatched. This CDR3 spans 14 amino acids. Germline CDR1 and CDR2: SGHDT and YYEEEE. CDR3 amino acids: CASSSNRGRYEQYF. For the CDR3, the DNA is TGTGCCAGCAGCTCGAACAGGGGGCGATACGAGCAGTACTTC.

The chain is built from TRBV11-2 and TRBJ2-7, with D hard to call. Matching the DNA end better, TRBJ2-1 makes the J call doubtful. Germline V gene lookup returns CDR1 SGHAT and CDR2 FQNNGV. The CDR3 has 12 residues. The CDR3 DNA reads TGTGCCAGCAGCTGGTTGGGTCATGAGCAGTTCTTC. It codes for CASSWLGHEQFF.

There are many counts of this clonotype. The chain uses TRBV20-1 and TRBJ2-5; 8 nucleotides match TRBD1. Germline loops: CDR1 DFQATT, CDR2 SNEGSKA (reference sequence). With V trimmed by 0 bases and J by 5 bases, 8 bases remained unmatched. CDR3 length: 15 amino acids. The CDR3 DNA is TGCAGTGCTAGAGATCCTGGACAGGGAAGCGAGACCCAGTACTTC. Translating it yields CSARDPGQGSETQYF.

The table lists this clonotype with a count of one. In nucleotides, the CDR3 is TGCAGCCTCCAAGCTAGGGCTAGCGGAAAACAAGAGACCCAGTACTTC. This gives the protein CSLQARASGKQETQYF. This chain joins TRBV29-1 and TRBJ2-5, with TRBD2 matching 7 bases. The CDR3 extends over 16 amino acids. CDR1 SQVTM and CDR2 ANQGSEA come from the germline V gene. J lost 2 bases, V lost 8 bases, and 17 bases had no gene match.

This clonotype came up a few times. The chain combines TRBV20-1 with TRBJ1-2; D is possibly TRBD1 (5 bases). With 7 bases removed from V and 4 bases from J, the gap between germline ends came to 28 bases. CDR3 length: 17 residues. The V gene's germline CDR1 is DFQATT and CDR2 SNEGSKA (reference sequence). CDR3: CSDEPGEGIIGGYGYTF. The CDR3 coding sequence is TGCAGTGACGAGCCCGGAGAGGGAATAATTGGGGGCTATGGCTACACCTTC.

This chain uses TRBV28 with TRBJ1-2, with TRBD1 identical over 8 bases. The CDR3 sequence is 13 residues long. The germline CDR1 and CDR2 sequences are MDHEN and SYDVKM. The junction had 6 bases not matched to a gene; V was cut back by 6 bases and J by 6 bases. In DNA, the CDR3 is TGTGCCAGCAGACAGGACAGGGTAGATGGCTACACCTTC. Residues: CASRQDRVDGYTF.

This clonotype appeared many times. V is TRBV7-9 and J is TRBJ1-2, with 8 positions matching TRBD1. V lost 1 base to trimming and J lost 8 bases; unmatched junction nucleotides: 6. The CDR3 length is 14 residues. CDR1 is SEHNR, CDR2 FQNEAQ, per germline (reference sequence). The CDR3, as DNA: TGTGCCAGCAGCTTAGGTGACAGGGGTGACGGCTACACCTTC. This gives the protein CASSLGDRGDGYTF.

The rearrangement uses TRBV10-3 and TRBJ1-6; 10 nucleotides match TRBD1. CDR3 size: 16 residues. Germline loops: CDR1 ENHRY, CDR2 SYGVKD. V was clipped by 11 bases and J by 7 bases; unmatched bases: 14. In DNA, the CDR3 is TGTGCCTGGACCCCGGATAGGACAGGGGGAAATTCACCCCTCCACTTT. Encoded protein: CAWTPDRTGGNSPLHF.

This clonotype was counted at least ten times. The chain employs TRBV10-3 and TRBJ1-2; 7 bases fit TRBD1. The CDR3 loop spans 12 amino acids. CDR1 ENHRY and CDR2 SYGVKD come from the germline V gene. Unmatched junction bases numbered 9, after V lost 10 bases and J lost 7 bases. CDR3 DNA sequence: TGTGCCAGCACCGACAGGGCCTCTGGCTACACCTTC. Amino acid sequence: CASTDRASGYTF.

A word on this clonotype: One end of the junction is discordant with germline, which a read error may explain. The rearrangement links TRBV10-3 to TRBJ1-2; maybe TRBD1 (6 bases). Germline lookup yields CDR1 ENHRY and CDR2 SYGVKD. The CDR3 is 16 amino acids. In DNA form, the CDR3 reads TGTGCCAGCAGTCCCTACGACACCGACAGGAACTATGGCTACACCTTC. Its protein product is CASSPYDTDRNYGYTF.

This clonotype was found many times. The chain carries TRBV29-1 and TRBJ1-1; D possibly corresponds to TRBD1 (6 bases). The V end was cut by 7 bases, the J end by 4 bases, with 22 bases between. This CDR3 is built from 15 residues. Per the germline V gene, CDR1 is SQVTM and CDR2 is ANQGSEA. The CDR3 DNA is TGCAGCGCAACCTTAGGGGGGAGAAGTGGCACTGAAGCTTTCTTT. This gives the protein CSATLGGRSGTEAFF.

The V call is TRBV6-5, the J call TRBJ1-5, with D maybe TRBD1 (5 bases). The CDR3 extends over 13 amino acids. The ends were cut back, 10 bases at V and 0 bases at J, with 10 bases in the middle. Germline V gene lookup returns CDR1 MNHEY and CDR2 SVGAGI. CDR3 residues: CANPGVSNQPQHF. The CDR3 DNA is TGTGCCAACCCGGGGGTTAGCAATCAGCCCCAGCATTTT.

A word on this clonotype: It may be a read error: a sequence one base away is much more abundant. Here the CDR3 omits its conserved ending phenylalanine or tryptophan, so a read error is the likely source. V and J are TRBV7-9 and TRBJ2-7; D unclear. Germline V gene sequence: CDR1 SEHNR, CDR2 FQNEAQ (reference sequence). The CDR3 has 12 amino acids. Trimming took 0 bases from V and 10 from J, leaving 10 bases between them. In DNA, the CDR3 is TGTGCCAGCAGCTTAGCGATGAAGCCACAGTACCTC. Its translation: CASSLAMKPQYL.

This chain joins TRBV14 and TRBJ1-4; 8 bases fit TRBD1. The V segment lost 4 bases and the J segment 3 bases; nucleotides outside the gene matches: 4. The CDR3 length is 15 residues. Germline V CDR1 and CDR2: SGHDN, FVKESK. As DNA, the CDR3 is TGTGCCAGCAGCCCCTGGACAGGGTCTAATGAAAAACTGTTTTTT. Translation: CASSPWTGSNEKLFF.

As regards this clonotype: The junction does not match germline at one end; this may be a read error. The rearrangement links TRBV10-3 to TRBJ2-7; 7 bases map to TRBD1. This CDR3 contains 17 residues. CDR1 is ENHRY and CDR2 is SYGVKD in the germline V gene. The CDR3 DNA sequence: TGTGCCAGCAGTTACATTTGGAAGGGACAGCATTCCTACGAGCAGTACTTC. As protein: CASSYIWKGQHSYEQYF.

The chain carries TRBV5-1 and TRBJ2-5; 13 bases line up with TRBD2. The CDR3 totals 17 residues. J was trimmed by 5 bases and V by 4 bases; bases with no gene match: 11. The germline V gene has CDR1 SGHRS and CDR2 YFSETQ. CDR3 in DNA: TGCGCCAGCAGCCGAGCTCCACTAGCGGGAGGGCCGGAGACCCAGTACTTC. Translation gives CASSRAPLAGGPETQYF.

The chain joins TRBV4-2 to TRBJ1-5, with D unresolved. The CDR3 contains 20 residues. Germline V gene lookup returns CDR1 LGHNA and CDR2 YNFKEQ. V lost 0 bases and J lost 1, with 22 bases in between. Written as DNA, the CDR3 is TGTGCCAGCAGCCAAGAACTAAGGATTCCTAACACTAAGAGCAATCAGCCCCAGCATTTT. Translation: CASSQELRIPNTKSNQPQHF.

This clonotype was recorded a few times. The chain links TRBV9 to TRBJ1-1; the D gene is possibly TRBD1 (5 bases). This CDR3 comprises 17 residues. V lost 4 bases and J lost 6, with 25 bases in between. Per germline, CDR1 SGDLS and CDR2 YYNGEE. The CDR3 nucleotides read TGTGCCAGCAGCTTACTAAAAAGATGGGGGGTTGAGGCTGAAGCTTTCTTT. It is translated as CASSLLKRWGVEAEAFF. Combining the CDR3 with reference TRBV9 and TRBJ1-1 gives the whole variable domain DSGVTQTPKHLITATGQRVTLRCSPRSGDLSVYWYQQSLDQGLQFLIQYYNGEERAKGNILERFSAQQFPDLHSELNLSSLELGDSALYFCASSLLKRWGVEAEAFFGQGTRLTVV.

The DNA for the CDR3 is TGTGCCAGTAAGGGGGGACAGGGTGCGGAGACCCAGTACTTC. Its protein product is CASKGGQGAETQYF. The chain recombines TRBV19 with TRBJ2-5; the match to TRBD1 covers 9 bases. The CDR3 is 14 residues long. Germline-derived CDR1 and CDR2 are LNHDA and SQIVND (reference sequence). Germline trimming cut 7 bases from V and 5 bases from J; bases unmatched to any gene: 8.

With respect to this clonotype: This could be a read error, since a much larger clone is one nucleotide away. The chain carries TRBV10-3 and TRBJ1-1; D remains unclear. The CDR3 is made up of 12 amino acids. Germline-derived CDR1 and CDR2 are ENHRY and SYGVKD. CDR3 protein: CAITGSYTEALF. The CDR3 nucleotides read TGTGCCATAACGGGCAGTTACACTGAAGCTCTCTTT.

This clonotype came up once. The chain couples TRBV7-9 to TRBJ2-5; D not certain. This CDR3 comprises 14 residues. V lost 1 base to trimming and J lost 5 bases, with 11 bases between them. CDR1 and CDR2 from the germline V gene are SEHNR and FQNEAQ (reference sequence). CDR3 sequence: CASSLVGLEETQYF. The CDR3 DNA sequence: TGTGCCAGCAGCTTAGTTGGGCTGGAGGAGACCCAGTACTTC.

This clonotype came up a few times. This chain uses TRBV24-1 with TRBJ2-2; 7 nucleotides line up with TRBD1. Germline values: CDR1 KGHDR, CDR2 SFDVKD. The CDR3 is 16 amino acids. The V gene end was trimmed by 4 bases and the J gene end by 7 bases; junction bases not matched to a gene: 11. The CDR3 loop is CATSDTYGQAHGELFF. In DNA form, the CDR3 reads TGTGCCACCAGTGACACCTACGGACAGGCCCACGGGGAGCTGTTTTTT.

This clonotype was picked up many times. The chain couples TRBV7-9 to TRBJ1-3; 7 nucleotides match TRBD1. The CDR3 extends over 16 amino acids. J was trimmed by 0 bases and V by 5 bases; bases with no gene match: 7. Germline lookup yields CDR1 SEHNR and CDR2 FQNEAQ (reference sequence). CDR3 residues: CASSEWDSGSGNTIYF. In nucleotides, the CDR3 is TGTGCCAGCAGCGAATGGGACAGCGGCTCTGGAAACACCATATATTTT.

This clonotype showed up many times. The rearrangement links TRBV29-1 to TRBJ2-7; TRBD2 agrees at 7 bases. CDR3 length equals 15 residues. V gave up 4 bases and J gave up 2 bases; unmatched junction bases: 11. Germline V CDR1 and CDR2: SQVTM, ANQGSEA. The CDR3: CSVGGGRLEAYEQYF. The DNA for the CDR3 is TGCAGCGTTGGGGGGGGACGGCTCGAGGCCTACGAGCAGTACTTC.

The CDR3 loop reads CATAGGDSANYGYTF. CDR3 DNA sequence: TGTGCCACCGCAGGGGGCGATTCAGCTAACTATGGCTACACCTTC. The chain has TRBV10-3 and TRBJ1-2, with 8 nucleotides matching TRBD1. Trimming at V came to 10 bases and at J to 0 bases, leaving 10 bases not matched to a gene. The CDR3 loop spans 15 amino acids. Germline V gene data show CDR1 as ENHRY and CDR2 as SYGVKD.